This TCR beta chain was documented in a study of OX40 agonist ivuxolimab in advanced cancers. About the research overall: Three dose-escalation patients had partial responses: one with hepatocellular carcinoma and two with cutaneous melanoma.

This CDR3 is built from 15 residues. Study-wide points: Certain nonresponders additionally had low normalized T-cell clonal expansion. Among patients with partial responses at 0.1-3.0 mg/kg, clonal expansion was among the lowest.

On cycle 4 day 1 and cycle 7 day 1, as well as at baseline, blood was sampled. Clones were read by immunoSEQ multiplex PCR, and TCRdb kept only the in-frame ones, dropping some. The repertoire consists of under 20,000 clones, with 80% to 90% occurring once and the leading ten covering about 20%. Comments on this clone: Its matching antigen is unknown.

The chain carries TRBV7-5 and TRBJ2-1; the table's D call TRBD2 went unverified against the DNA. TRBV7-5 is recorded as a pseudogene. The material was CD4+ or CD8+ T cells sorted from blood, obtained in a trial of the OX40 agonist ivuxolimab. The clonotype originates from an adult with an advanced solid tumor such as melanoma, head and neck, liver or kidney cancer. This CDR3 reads CASSSLASSYNEQFF. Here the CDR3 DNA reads TGTGCCAGCAGCTCACTAGCGTCCTCCTACAATGAGCAGTTCTTC.